The entry below gives a single TCR beta chain sequence along with its context. Methods used by the authors: Amplification of reference gene primers provided the estimated nucleated cell counts. Assay: immunoSEQ multiplex PCR; the TCRdb copy retains only in-frame clones and omits some. That table gives V, J and clone size, and the DNA gave D and trimming. The repertoire has roughly 250,000 clones, 75% to 90% of them found once; the top ten carry 3.5% to 5.5%. The data originate from a study of blood T cell repertoires in COVID-19. Study-level information: Sources were T cells, B-cell-depleted T cells, or PBMCs; the material itself was cDNA or gDNA.

The cohort comprised adults aged about 18 to 100 years residing in about two dozen US areas. The CDR3 covers 16 residues. V lost 0 bases to trimming and J lost 2 bases; unmatched junction nucleotides: 3. Germline CDR1 SGHAT, CDR2 FQNNGV. V usage is TRBV11-2 and J usage is TRBJ1-5, with 8 bases matching TRBD1. This receptor was taken from a woman aged 25 to 39 who had recovered from COVID-19. The sequenced sample was PBMCs or T cells enriched from blood (not recorded which). CDR3 region: CASSLDTGGGNQPQHF. DNA of the CDR3: TGTGCCAGCAGCTTAGATACAGGGGGGGGCAATCAGCCCCAGCATTTT. Complete variable domain (other parts from reference TRBV11-2 and TRBJ1-5): EAGVAQSPRYKIIEKRQSVAFWCNPISGHATLYWYQQILGQGPKLLIQFQNNGVVDDSQLPKDRFSAERLKGVDSTLKIQPAKLEDSAVYLCASSLDTGGGNQPQHFGDGTRLSIL.